The 30 T cell receptor beta chains given below trace back to one sample, sequenced in a study of blood T cell repertoires in COVID-19. Generated by immunoSEQ multiplex PCR, the TCRdb table keeps only in-frame clones and is missing some. The table includes a few hundred thousand clones, roughly nine tenths detected once. Material: peripheral blood. The receptors stem from a man in his 70s with acute or convalescent COVID-19.

The sample holds one count of this clone. J is TRBJ1-1 and V is TRBV29-1, with D tentatively TRBD1 (6 bases). V lost 6 bases, J lost 0 bases, and 11 bases lay in between. This CDR3 spans 13 amino acids. Germline assignment: CDR1 SQVTM and CDR2 ANQGSEA. The CDR3: CSVRTEMNTEAFF. The DNA for the CDR3 is TGCAGCGTAAGGACAGAAATGAACACTGAAGCTTTCTTT.

The chain is built from TRBV6-2 or TRBV6-3 and TRBJ2-7; TRBD2 might be the D (5 bases). Germline V gene data show CDR1 as MNHEY and CDR2 as SVGEGT. The CDR3 is 15 amino acids. The V end lost 5 bases, the J end lost 1 base, and 15 bases lay between the germline ends. The CDR3 bases are TGTGCCAGCAGTCCGATCGAGCGGACGTCCTACGAGCAGTACTTC. Translated: CASSPIERTSYEQYF.

This chain uses TRBV7-2 with TRBJ2-7; 8 positions agree with TRBD2. This CDR3 has 15 amino acids. Germline V lookup: CDR1 SGHTA, CDR2 FQGNSA. V trimming: 6 bases; J trimming: 3 bases; junction bases outside the gene matches: 10. The CDR3 reads CASSPNGLAIYEQYF. The CDR3 region has the DNA TGTGCCAGCAGTCCAAACGGACTAGCAATCTACGAGCAGTACTTC.

This sequence joins TRBV28 and TRBJ2-1, with TRBD1 identical over 7 bases. V lost 2 bases and J lost 6; bases outside the gene matches: 4. CDR3 length: 14 residues. Germline values: CDR1 MDHEN, CDR2 SYDVKM. CDR3: CASSLRQGFNEQFF. CDR3 bases: TGTGCCAGCAGTTTACGACAGGGATTCAATGAGCAGTTCTTC.

This chain uses TRBV9 with TRBJ1-5, with 11 bases lining up with TRBD1. The ends lost 4 bases at V and 1 base at J; junction bases unmatched: 10. Germline V CDR1 and CDR2: SGDLS, YYNGEE. The CDR3 runs to 18 residues. This CDR3 reads CASSPGQGAGGSNQPQHF. Here the CDR3 DNA reads TGTGCCAGCAGCCCCGGACAGGGGGCCGGGGGAAGCAATCAGCCCCAGCATTTT.

The rearrangement links TRBV28 to TRBJ2-7; tentatively, D is TRBD1 (5 bases). Germline CDR1 is MDHEN and CDR2 is SYDVKM. This CDR3 is 12 amino acids long. V lost 5 bases and J 3 bases, leaving 8 bases between the germline ends. As DNA, the CDR3 is TGTGCCAGCAGTCCACAGGTCTACGAGCAGTACTTC. This translates into CASSPQVYEQYF. The entire variable domain, with the rest obtained from reference TRBV28 and TRBJ2-7, is as follows: DVKVTQSSRYLVKRTGEKVFLECVQDMDHENMFWYRQDPGLGLRLIYFSYDVKMKEKGDIPEGYSVSREKKERFSLILESASTNQTSMYLCASSPQVYEQYFGPGTRLTVT.

The V and J genes are TRBV7-8 and TRBJ1-3; 7 bases align to TRBD1. V dropped 7 bases and J dropped 0; count of bases not matched to a gene: 12. Germline-derived CDR1 and CDR2 are SGHVS and FQNEAQ. This CDR3 spans 17 amino acids. This CDR3 is CASIAGNRGFSGNTIYF. The CDR3 bases are TGTGCCAGCATCGCCGGTAACAGGGGTTTCTCTGGAAACACCATATATTTT.

This clone was seen a single time. The rearrangement links TRBV6-1 to TRBJ2-1, with 8 bases matching TRBD2. The V gene's germline CDR1 is MNHNS and CDR2 SASEGT. The CDR3 runs to 18 residues. V dropped 4 bases and J dropped 3; count of bases not matched to a gene: 14. In nucleotides, the CDR3 is TGTGCCAGCAGTGTGTGGCTAGCGGGCAACCCCATCTACAATGAGCAGTTCTTC. Residues: CASSVWLAGNPIYNEQFF.

This chain joins TRBV6-1 and TRBJ1-1; no reliable D call. Germline CDR1 MNHNS, CDR2 SASEGT. CDR3 length: 13 residues. V lost 6 bases, J lost 0 bases, and 8 bases lay in between. This CDR3 is CASRWEVNTEAFF. The CDR3 DNA is TGTGCCAGCAGATGGGAGGTGAACACTGAAGCTTTCTTT.

The genes are TRBV7-2 and TRBJ1-2; tentative D call: TRBD1 (6 bases). This CDR3 has 15 residues. Germline assignment: CDR1 SGHTA and CDR2 FQGNSA. Trimming shortened V by 6 bases and J by 1 base, and 15 bases separated the two germline ends. CDR3 loop: CASSAGALINYGYTF. As DNA, the CDR3 is TGTGCCAGCAGTGCAGGGGCACTCATTAACTATGGCTACACCTTC.

The V call is TRBV5-1, the J call TRBJ2-3; possible D gene TRBD1, 5 bases. This CDR3 region has 16 residues. From germline, CDR1 is SGHRS and CDR2 YFSETQ. The V and J ends lost 4 bases and 0 bases respectively, with 15 bases between them. The CDR3 sequence is CASSQLGVPSTDTQYF. In nucleotides, the CDR3 is TGCGCCAGCAGCCAGTTAGGGGTCCCTAGCACAGATACGCAGTATTTT.

This chain uses TRBV4-1 with TRBJ2-1; D is unclear. CDR3 length: 14 residues. The V and J ends lost 1 base and 2 bases respectively, with 6 bases between them. CDR1 MGHRA and CDR2 YSYEKL come from the germline V gene. The CDR3 DNA follows: TGCGCCAGCAGCCAAGGGGCAGCCTACAATGAGCAGTTCTTC. Its translation: CASSQGAAYNEQFF.

V gene TRBV6-5 combines with J gene TRBJ1-1; no reliable D call. The CDR3 consists of 13 residues. The germline CDR1 and CDR2 sequences are MNHEY and SVGAGI. The germline V and J ends were trimmed by 10 bases and 0 bases, with 12 bases remaining between them. CDR3 sequence (DNA): TGTGCCACAAGAACTCCAATGAACACTGAAGCTTTCTTT. As protein: CATRTPMNTEAFF.

V gene TRBV24-1 combines with J gene TRBJ2-1, with 8 bases lining up with TRBD2. The CDR3 consists of 17 residues. Germline CDR1 reads KGHDR; CDR2 reads SFDVKD. V shed 5 bases, J shed 6 bases, and the junction held 14 bases outside the gene matches. The chain's CDR3 is CATSASLGLDLSNEQFF. The CDR3 DNA is TGTGCCACCAGTGCAAGTTTGGGACTAGATCTTTCCAATGAGCAGTTCTTC.

This chain joins TRBV30 and TRBJ2-2, with TRBD1 identical over 9 bases. CDR1 and CDR2 from the germline V gene are GTSNPN and SVGIG (reference sequence). J gave up 6 bases and V 2 bases, and 7 bases lay outside the gene matches. CDR3 length: 15 amino acids. CDR3 sequence (DNA): TGTGCCTGGAGTTACCGGGACAGGGCCGCCGGGGAGCTGTTTTTT. Its protein product is CAWSYRDRAAGELFF.

The chain carries TRBV7-3 and TRBJ2-1, with TRBD2 as a possible D gene (7 bases). The CDR3 is made up of 15 amino acids. V lost 3 bases and J lost 6, with 15 bases in between. The germline V gene has CDR1 SGHTA and CDR2 FQGTGA. The CDR3 region has the DNA TGTGCCAGCAGCTTCGGGGGGCCCTGGGGCAATGAGCAGTTCTTC. Amino acids: CASSFGGPWGNEQFF.

The chain employs TRBV6-5 and TRBJ1-1; D is unclear. Per the germline V gene, CDR1 is MNHEY and CDR2 is SVGAGI. The CDR3 is made up of 14 amino acids. V gave up 7 bases and J gave up 0 bases, with 12 bases separating them. The CDR3 DNA is TGTGCCAGCAAAGGAGGGTTAATGAACACTGAAGCTTTCTTT. It codes for CASKGGLMNTEAFF.

This rearrangement joins TRBV6-5 to TRBJ2-1; 8 nucleotides align to TRBD2. In germline, CDR1 is MNHEY, CDR2 SVGAGI. J was trimmed by 3 bases and V by 4 bases; bases with no gene match: 5. There are 15 residues in the CDR3. The CDR3, as DNA: TGTGCCAGCAGTTTAAGCGGGAGCCTCTACAATGAGCAGTTCTTC. Residues: CASSLSGSLYNEQFF.

J is TRBJ1-2 and V is TRBV6-5, with TRBD1 matching over 11 bases. The CDR3 sequence is 15 residues long. CDR1 and CDR2 from the germline V gene are MNHEY and SVGAGI. With 5 bases clipped from V and 4 bases from J, the junction kept 6 bases outside the gene matches. CDR3 sequence (DNA): TGTGCCAGCAGTAAGGACAGGGGGCAGGGCTATGGCTACACCTTC. This codes for CASSKDRGQGYGYTF.

J is TRBJ1-2 and V is TRBV7-2; the D is unclear. Trimming left V 5 bases short and J 8 bases short, with 12 bases between. The CDR3 loop spans 12 amino acids. CDR1 and CDR2 (germline): SGHTA, FQGNSA. The CDR3 loop reads CASSNTVGGYTF. The CDR3 coding sequence is TGTGCCAGCAGCAACACAGTAGGAGGCTACACCTTC.

This chain connects TRBV5-6 to TRBJ2-1; tentative D call: TRBD2 (6 bases). Germline-derived CDR1 and CDR2 are SGHDT and YYEEEE. The CDR3 covers 15 residues. Trimming shortened V by 1 base and J by 1 base, and 9 bases separated the two germline ends. As DNA, the CDR3 is TGTGCCAGCAGCTTGCTAGCGTTTTCCTACAATGAGCAGTTCTTC. Protein product: CASSLLAFSYNEQFF.

J is TRBJ2-4 and V is TRBV5-4, with D unclear. There are 16 residues in the CDR3. Trimming took 0 bases from V and 2 from J, leaving 12 bases between them. Germline V gene lookup returns CDR1 SGHNT and CDR2 YYREEE (reference sequence). The CDR3: CASSLESEISKNIQYF. The CDR3 DNA is TGTGCCAGCAGCTTGGAGAGCGAGATATCCAAAAACATTCAGTACTTC.

This chain connects TRBV12-5 to TRBJ2-5; 9 bases align to TRBD2. The junction had 10 bases not matched to a gene; V was cut back by 7 bases and J by 7 bases. This CDR3 has 14 amino acids. In germline, CDR1 is LGHNT, CDR2 FRNRAP. CDR3 DNA sequence: TGTGCTAGTGCCCGCGGGGGGGGCCTGGGGACCCAGTACTTC. It codes for CASARGGGLGTQYF.

Here the CDR3 reads CASSWGNRDHEQYF. CDR3 coding DNA: TGTGCCAGCAGTTGGGGGAACAGGGACCACGAGCAGTACTTC. This chain links TRBV27 with TRBJ2-7; a possible D gene is TRBD1 (6 bases). Germline V lookup: CDR1 MNHEY, CDR2 SMNVEV (reference sequence). The CDR3 contains 14 residues. The V gene lost 4 bases and the J gene lost 5 bases, with 15 bases spanning the gap.

In its sample, this clone was seen once. The chain recombines TRBV7-9 with TRBJ1-6; D uncertain. Trimming stripped 6 bases from V and 9 bases from J, with 9 bases between. Germline loops: CDR1 SEHNR, CDR2 FQNEAQ (reference sequence). CDR3 length: 12 residues. CDR3 protein: CASRPGSSPLHF. The DNA of the CDR3 is TGTGCCAGCAGGCCGGGGAGTTCACCCCTCCACTTT.

The genes are TRBV14 and TRBJ1-1; D gene uncertain. Trimming removed 2 bases at V and 10 bases at J, with 20 bases between. From germline, CDR1 is SGHDN and CDR2 FVKESK. The CDR3 length is 15 residues. CDR3 in DNA: TGTGCCAGCAGCCAAATCGAGGGTTCAGAGGGAGTAGCTTTCTTT. This codes for CASSQIEGSEGVAFF.

This clone was seen a few times. The rearrangement links TRBV7-6 to TRBJ1-3, with D uncertain. Germline CDR1 and CDR2: SGHVS and FNYEAQ. This CDR3 spans 15 amino acids. Deletions cut 8 bases from V and 1 base from J, with 15 bases between. This CDR3 reads CASGSLRESGNTIYF. CDR3 DNA: TGTGCCAGCGGAAGCCTCCGGGAATCTGGAAACACCATATATTTT. The complete variable domain, with remaining parts taken from reference TRBV7-6 and TRBJ1-3, reads GAGVSQSPRYKVTKRGQDVALRCDPISGHVSLYWYRQALGQGPEFLTYFNYEAQQDKSGLPNDRFSAERPEGSISTLTIQRTEQRDSAMYRCASGSLRESGNTIYFGEGSWLTVV.

This chain links TRBV19 with TRBJ1-5, with TRBD1 matching 8 bases. Germline V CDR1 and CDR2: LNHDA, SQIVND (reference sequence). V trimming: 4 bases; J trimming: 0 bases; junction bases outside the gene matches: 8. CDR3 length equals 17 residues. The CDR3 loop reads CASSRGTGSYSNQPQHF. CDR3 bases: TGTGCCAGTAGTAGAGGGACAGGAAGCTATAGCAATCAGCCCCAGCATTTT.

This sequence joins TRBV2 and TRBJ2-1, with 9 bases lining up with TRBD2. The CDR3 consists of 16 residues. J gave up 3 bases and V 2 bases, and 5 bases lay outside the gene matches. The germline gives CDR1 SNHLY, CDR2 FYNNEI. Here the CDR3 reads CASSELGGRVYNEQFF. DNA of the CDR3: TGTGCCAGCAGTGAACTTGGCGGGAGGGTCTACAATGAGCAGTTCTTC.

This sequence joins TRBV5-1 and TRBJ1-2; weak D call: TRBD1 (5 bases). Germline CDR1 is SGHRS and CDR2 is YFSETQ. The CDR3 covers 12 residues. Trimming removed 2 bases from V and 6 bases from J, with 8 bases in between. CDR3 sequence reads: CASSFQGDGYTF. For the CDR3, the DNA is TGCGCCAGCAGCTTCCAGGGTGATGGCTACACCTTC.